The clone carrying this TCR beta chain was recorded once. V shed 4 bases and J 4 bases; nucleotides not matched to a gene: 8. Germline-derived CDR1 and CDR2 are SGHRS and YFSETQ. The CDR3 runs to 16 residues. The data originate from a study of blood T cell repertoires in COVID-19. Per the study methods: Reference gene primer amplification in the assay estimated nucleated cell counts. Libraries were prepared by immunoSEQ multiplex PCR; TCRdb keeps only in-frame clonotypes and omits some of them. That table is the source of V, J and clone size, and D and trimming were worked out from the DNA. This table has about 98,000 clones, 82% appearing once.

This sequence joins TRBV5-1 and TRBJ2-2; 9 bases match TRBD1. The sequence derives from a man between 65 and 80 years old with active or convalescent COVID-19. The sequenced sample consisted of peripheral blood. This CDR3 reads CASSPTGGVITGELFF. DNA for the CDR3: TGCGCCAGCAGCCCCACAGGGGGCGTTATCACCGGGGAGCTGTTTTTT.